This T cell receptor (beta chain) was identified during a study of early T cells in non-severe SARS-CoV-2 infection. Across the whole study: Unpaired chains resulted from sequencing bulk RNA of unsorted whole blood.

A note on this clonotype: Antigen unknown.

Individually, cDNA molecules had unique molecular identifiers attached to them. Each CDR3 protein gets one entry after TCRdb re-called the 5' RACE reads with MiXCR. The data contain about 130,000 distinct CDR3 sequences, 15% of them singletons. Broader study findings: Matching against VDJdb likely underestimated virus-specific expansions, favoring anti-spike CD8.

The CDR3 sequence is 15 residues long. The V gene lost 7 bases and the J gene lost 5 bases, with 20 bases spanning the gap. The sequencing input was whole blood. This TCR derives from an adult who was a healthcare worker with PCR-confirmed SARS-CoV-2 infection or an uninfected control (not recorded which). J is TRBJ1-1 and V is TRBV12-3 or TRBV12-4; D is perhaps TRBD1 (6 bases). The CDR3 here is CASTREPGGRTEAFF. In DNA form, the CDR3 reads TGTGCCAGCACCCGCGAACCCGGGGGCCGGACTGAAGCTTTCTTT.